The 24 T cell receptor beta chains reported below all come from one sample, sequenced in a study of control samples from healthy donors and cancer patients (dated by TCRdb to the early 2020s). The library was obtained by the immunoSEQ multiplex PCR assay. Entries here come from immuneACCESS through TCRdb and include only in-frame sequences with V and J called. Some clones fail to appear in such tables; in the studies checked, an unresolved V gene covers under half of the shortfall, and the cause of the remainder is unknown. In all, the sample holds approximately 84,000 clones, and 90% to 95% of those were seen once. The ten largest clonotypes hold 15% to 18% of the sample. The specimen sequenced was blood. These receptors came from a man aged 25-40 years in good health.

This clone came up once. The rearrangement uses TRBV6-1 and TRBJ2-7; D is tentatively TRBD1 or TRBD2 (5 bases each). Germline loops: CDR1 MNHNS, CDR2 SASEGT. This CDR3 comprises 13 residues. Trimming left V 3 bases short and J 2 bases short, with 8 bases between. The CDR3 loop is CASSEGPAYEQYF. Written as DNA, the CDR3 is TGTGCCAGCAGTGAGGGACCGGCCTACGAGCAGTACTTC.

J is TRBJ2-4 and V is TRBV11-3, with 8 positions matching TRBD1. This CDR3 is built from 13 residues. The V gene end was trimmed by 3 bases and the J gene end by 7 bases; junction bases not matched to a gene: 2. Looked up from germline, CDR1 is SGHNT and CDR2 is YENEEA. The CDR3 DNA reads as TGTGCCAGCAGCTTTACAGGGGGGAACATTCAGTACTTC. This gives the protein CASSFTGGNIQYF.

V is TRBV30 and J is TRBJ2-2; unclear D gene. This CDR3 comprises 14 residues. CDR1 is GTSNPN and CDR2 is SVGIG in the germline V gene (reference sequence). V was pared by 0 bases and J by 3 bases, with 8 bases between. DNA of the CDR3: TGTGCCTGGAGTGTGGAGTCCCACACCGGGGAGCTGTTTTTT. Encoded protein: CAWSVESHTGELFF.

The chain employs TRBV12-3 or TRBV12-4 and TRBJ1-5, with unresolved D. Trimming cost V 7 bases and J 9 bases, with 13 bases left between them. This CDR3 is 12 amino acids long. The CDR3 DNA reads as TGTGCCAGCACTCTCTCCAAAGGGCCCCAGCATTTT. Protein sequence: CASTLSKGPQHF.

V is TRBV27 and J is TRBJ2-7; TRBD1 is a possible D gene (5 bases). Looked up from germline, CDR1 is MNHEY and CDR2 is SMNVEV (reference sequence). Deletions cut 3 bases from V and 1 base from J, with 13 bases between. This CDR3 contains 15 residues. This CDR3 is CASSFQITGSYEQYF. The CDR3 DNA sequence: TGTGCCAGCAGTTTTCAAATTACAGGATCCTACGAGCAGTACTTC.

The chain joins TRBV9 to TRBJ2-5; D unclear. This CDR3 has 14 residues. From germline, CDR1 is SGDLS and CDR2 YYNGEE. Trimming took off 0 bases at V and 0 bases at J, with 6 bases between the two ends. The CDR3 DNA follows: TGTGCCAGCAGCGTAGGAGGCAACCAAGAGACCCAGTACTTC. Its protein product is CASSVGGNQETQYF.

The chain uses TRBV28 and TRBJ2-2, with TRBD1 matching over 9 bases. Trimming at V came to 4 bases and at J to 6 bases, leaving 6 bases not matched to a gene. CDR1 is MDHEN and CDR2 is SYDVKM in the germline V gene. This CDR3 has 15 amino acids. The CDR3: CASSYRDRDPGELFF. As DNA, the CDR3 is TGTGCCAGCAGTTACCGGGACAGGGACCCCGGGGAGCTGTTTTTT. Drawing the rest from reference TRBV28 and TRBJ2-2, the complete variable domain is DVKVTQSSRYLVKRTGEKVFLECVQDMDHENMFWYRQDPGLGLRLIYFSYDVKMKEKGDIPEGYSVSREKKERFSLILESASTNQTSMYLCASSYRDRDPGELFFGEGSRLTVL.

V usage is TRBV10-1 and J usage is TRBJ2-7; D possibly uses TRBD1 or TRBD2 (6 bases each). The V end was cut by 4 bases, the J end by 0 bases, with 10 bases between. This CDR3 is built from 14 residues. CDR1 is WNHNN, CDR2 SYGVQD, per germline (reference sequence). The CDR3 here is CASSARGLSYEQYF. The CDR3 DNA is TGCGCCAGCAGTGCTCGGGGGCTCTCCTACGAGCAGTACTTC.

Here the CDR3 reads CASSWPGAETQYF. Written as DNA, the CDR3 is TGTGCCAGCAGTTGGCCAGGAGCCGAGACCCAGTACTTC. V is TRBV6-6 and J is TRBJ2-5; D gene ambiguous. Germline V gives CDR1 MNHNY, CDR2 SVGAGI (reference sequence). The germline V and J ends were trimmed by 4 bases and 5 bases, with 11 bases remaining between them. The CDR3 runs to 13 residues.

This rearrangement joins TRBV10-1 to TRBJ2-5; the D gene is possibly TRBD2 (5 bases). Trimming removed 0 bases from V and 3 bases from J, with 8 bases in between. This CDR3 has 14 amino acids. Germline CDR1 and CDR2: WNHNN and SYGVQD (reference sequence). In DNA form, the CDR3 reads TGCGCCAGCAGTGAGTCCATGGGAGAAGAGACCCAGTACTTC. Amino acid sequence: CASSESMGEETQYF.

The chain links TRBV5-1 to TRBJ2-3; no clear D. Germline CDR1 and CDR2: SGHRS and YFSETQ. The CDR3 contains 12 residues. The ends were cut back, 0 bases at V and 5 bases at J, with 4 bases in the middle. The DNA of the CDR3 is TGCGCCAGCAGCTTGGACCGAGATACGCAGTATTTT. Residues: CASSLDRDTQYF.

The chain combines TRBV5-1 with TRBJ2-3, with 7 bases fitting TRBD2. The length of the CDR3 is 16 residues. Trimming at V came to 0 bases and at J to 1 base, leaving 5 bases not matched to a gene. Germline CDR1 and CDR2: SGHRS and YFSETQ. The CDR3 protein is CASSLVVSGRTDTQYF. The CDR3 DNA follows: TGCGCCAGCAGCTTGGTGGTTAGCGGGCGCACAGATACGCAGTATTTT. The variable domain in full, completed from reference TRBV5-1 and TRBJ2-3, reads KAGVTQTPRYLIKTRGQQVTLSCSPISGHRSVSWYQQTPGQGLQFLFEYFSETQRNKGNFPGRFSGRQFSNSRSEMNVSTLELGDSALYLCASSLVVSGRTDTQYFGPGTRLTVL.

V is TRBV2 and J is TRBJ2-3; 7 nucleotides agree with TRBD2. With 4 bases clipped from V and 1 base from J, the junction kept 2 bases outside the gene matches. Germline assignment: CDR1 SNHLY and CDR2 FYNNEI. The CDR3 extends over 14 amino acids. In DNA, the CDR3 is TGTGCCAGCAGTGGTCTAGCGGGCACAGATACGCAGTATTTT. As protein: CASSGLAGTDTQYF.

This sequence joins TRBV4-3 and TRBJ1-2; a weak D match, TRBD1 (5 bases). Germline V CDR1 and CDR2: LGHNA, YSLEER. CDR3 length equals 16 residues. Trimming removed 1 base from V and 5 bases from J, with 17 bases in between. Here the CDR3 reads CASSQAWRQPGYGYTF. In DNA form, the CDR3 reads TGCGCCAGCAGCCAAGCCTGGAGACAGCCTGGGTATGGCTACACCTTC.

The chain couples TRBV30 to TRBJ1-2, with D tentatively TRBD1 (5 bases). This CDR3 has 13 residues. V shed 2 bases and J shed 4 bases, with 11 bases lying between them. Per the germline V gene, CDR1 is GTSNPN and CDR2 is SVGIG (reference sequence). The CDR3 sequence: CAWSLDSSYGYTF. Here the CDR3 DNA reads TGTGCCTGGAGTCTTGACAGTTCCTATGGCTACACCTTC. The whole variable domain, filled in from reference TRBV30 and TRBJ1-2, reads SQTIHQWPATLVQPVGSPLSLECTVEGTSNPNLYWYRQAAGRGLQLLFYSVGIGQISSEVPQNLSASRPQDRQFILSSKKLLLSDSGFYLCAWSLDSSYGYTFGSGTRLTVV.

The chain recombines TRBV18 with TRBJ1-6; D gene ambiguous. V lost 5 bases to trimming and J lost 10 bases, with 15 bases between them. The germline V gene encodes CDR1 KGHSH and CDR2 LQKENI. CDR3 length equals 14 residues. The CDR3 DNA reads TGTGCCAGCTCAGCCAGACCCATTGACTCACCCCTCCACTTT. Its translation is CASSARPIDSPLHF.

This chain's CDR3 is CASSQQGASTDTQYF. The CDR3 region has the DNA TGCGCCAGCAGTCAACAGGGGGCTAGCACAGATACGCAGTATTTT. The chain is built from TRBV23-1 and TRBJ2-3; 8 bases are shared with TRBD1. TRBV23-1 is identified as an open reading frame with a role that is uncertain. Unmatched junction bases numbered 1, after V lost 2 bases and J lost 0 bases. The CDR3 runs to 15 residues.

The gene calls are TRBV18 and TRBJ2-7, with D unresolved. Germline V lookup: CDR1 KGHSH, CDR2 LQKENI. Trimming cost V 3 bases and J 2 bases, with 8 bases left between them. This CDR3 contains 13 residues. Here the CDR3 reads CASSPDSTYEQYF. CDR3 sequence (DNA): TGTGCCAGCTCACCGGATTCTACCTACGAGCAGTACTTC.

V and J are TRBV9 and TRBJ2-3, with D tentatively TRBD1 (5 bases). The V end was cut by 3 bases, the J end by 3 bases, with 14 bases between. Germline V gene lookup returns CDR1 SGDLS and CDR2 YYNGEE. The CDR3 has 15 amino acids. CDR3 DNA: TGTGCCAGCAGCGGCGCCGGTGGACAAACAGATACGCAGTATTTT. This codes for CASSGAGGQTDTQYF.

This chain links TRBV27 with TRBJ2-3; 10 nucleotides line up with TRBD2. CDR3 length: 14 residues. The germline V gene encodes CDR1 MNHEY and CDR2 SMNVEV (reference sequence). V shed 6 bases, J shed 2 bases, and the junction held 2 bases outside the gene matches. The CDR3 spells CASRGTSVTDTQYF. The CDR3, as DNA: TGTGCCAGCAGGGGGACTAGCGTCACAGATACGCAGTATTTT.

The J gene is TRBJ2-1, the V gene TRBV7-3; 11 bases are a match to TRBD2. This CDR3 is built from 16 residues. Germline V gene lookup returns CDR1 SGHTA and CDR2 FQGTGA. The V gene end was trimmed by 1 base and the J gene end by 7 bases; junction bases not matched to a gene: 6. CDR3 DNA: TGTGCCAGCAGCTTAAGTGGGGCTAGCGGGGGGAATGAGCAGTTCTTC. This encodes CASSLSGASGGNEQFF.

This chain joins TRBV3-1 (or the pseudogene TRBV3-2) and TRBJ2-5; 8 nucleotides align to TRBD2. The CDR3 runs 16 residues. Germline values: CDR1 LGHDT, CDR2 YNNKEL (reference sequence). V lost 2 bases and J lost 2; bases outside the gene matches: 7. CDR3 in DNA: TGTGCCAGCAGCCAATCACTAGCGGCCAGGCAAGAGACCCAGTACTTC. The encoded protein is CASSQSLAARQETQYF.

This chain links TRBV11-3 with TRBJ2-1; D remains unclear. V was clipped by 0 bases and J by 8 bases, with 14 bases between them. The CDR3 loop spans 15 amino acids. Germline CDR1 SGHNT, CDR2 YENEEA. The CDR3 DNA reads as TGTGCCAGCAGCTTAGAAGAAGGTATTGGGTATGAGCAGTTCTTC. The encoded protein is CASSLEEGIGYEQFF.

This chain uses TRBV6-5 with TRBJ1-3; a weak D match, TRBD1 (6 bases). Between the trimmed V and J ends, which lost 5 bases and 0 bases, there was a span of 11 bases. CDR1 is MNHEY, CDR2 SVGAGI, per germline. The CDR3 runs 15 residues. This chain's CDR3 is CASSTRDTSGNTIYF. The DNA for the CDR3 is TGTGCCAGCAGTACCCGGGACACCTCTGGAAACACCATATATTTT.